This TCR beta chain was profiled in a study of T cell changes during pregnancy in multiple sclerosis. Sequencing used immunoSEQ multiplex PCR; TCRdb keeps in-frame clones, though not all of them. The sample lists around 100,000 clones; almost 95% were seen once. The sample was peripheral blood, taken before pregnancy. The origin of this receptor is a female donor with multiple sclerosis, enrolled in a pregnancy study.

The CDR3 DNA reads as TGTGCCAGTACCCGAGGGACATCCAACCCTAACTATGGCTACACCTTC. Residues: CASTRGTSNPNYGYTF. The rearrangement links TRBV19 to TRBJ1-2; the D gene is possibly TRBD1 (6 bases). The germline V gene encodes CDR1 LNHDA and CDR2 SQIVND (reference sequence). The CDR3 length is 16 residues. Trimming pared 7 bases from V and 0 bases from J, leaving 18 bases between.